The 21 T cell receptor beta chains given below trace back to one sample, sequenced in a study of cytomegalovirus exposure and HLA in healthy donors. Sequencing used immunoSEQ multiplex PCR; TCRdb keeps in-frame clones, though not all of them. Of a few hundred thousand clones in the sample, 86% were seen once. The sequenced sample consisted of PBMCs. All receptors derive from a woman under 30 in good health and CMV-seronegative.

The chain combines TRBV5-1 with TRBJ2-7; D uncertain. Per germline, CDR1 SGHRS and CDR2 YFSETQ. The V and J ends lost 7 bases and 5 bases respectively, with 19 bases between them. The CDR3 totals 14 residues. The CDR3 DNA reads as TGCGCCAGCCTTACCACCTCCCTCCGGGACGAGCAGTACTTC. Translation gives CASLTTSLRDEQYF.

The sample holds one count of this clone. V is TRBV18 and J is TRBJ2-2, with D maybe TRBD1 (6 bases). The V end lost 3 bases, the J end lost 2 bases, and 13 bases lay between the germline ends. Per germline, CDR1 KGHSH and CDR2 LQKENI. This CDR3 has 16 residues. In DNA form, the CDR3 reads TGTGCCAGCTCACCCTTTGACGGGACAAACACCGGGGAGCTGTTTTTT. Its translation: CASSPFDGTNTGELFF.

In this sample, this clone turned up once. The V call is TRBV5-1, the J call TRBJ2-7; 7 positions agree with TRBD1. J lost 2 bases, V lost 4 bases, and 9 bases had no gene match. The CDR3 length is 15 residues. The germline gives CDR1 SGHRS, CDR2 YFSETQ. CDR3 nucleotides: TGCGCCAGCAGCCCGACGACAGGGACGACCTACGAGCAGTACTTC. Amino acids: CASSPTTGTTYEQYF.

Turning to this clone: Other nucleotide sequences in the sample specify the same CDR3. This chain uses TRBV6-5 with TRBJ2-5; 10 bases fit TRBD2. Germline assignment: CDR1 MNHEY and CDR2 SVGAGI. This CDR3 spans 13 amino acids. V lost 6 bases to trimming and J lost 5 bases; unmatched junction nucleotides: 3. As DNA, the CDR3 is TGTGCCAGCAGCCCGGGACTAGCGGAGACCCAGTACTTC. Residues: CASSPGLAETQYF.

The CDR3 spells CASSPGQTLEKLFF. The CDR3, as DNA: TGTGCCAGCAGTCCGGGACAGACGCTCGAAAAACTGTTTTTT. V usage is TRBV28 and J usage is TRBJ1-4; 7 bases map to TRBD1. Unmatched junction bases numbered 8, after V lost 5 bases and J lost 8 bases. The CDR3 covers 14 residues. Germline-derived CDR1 and CDR2 are MDHEN and SYDVKM. Full variable domain (outside the CDR3, taken from reference TRBV28 and TRBJ1-4): DVKVTQSSRYLVKRTGEKVFLECVQDMDHENMFWYRQDPGLGLRLIYFSYDVKMKEKGDIPEGYSVSREKKERFSLILESASTNQTSMYLCASSPGQTLEKLFFGSGTQLSVL.

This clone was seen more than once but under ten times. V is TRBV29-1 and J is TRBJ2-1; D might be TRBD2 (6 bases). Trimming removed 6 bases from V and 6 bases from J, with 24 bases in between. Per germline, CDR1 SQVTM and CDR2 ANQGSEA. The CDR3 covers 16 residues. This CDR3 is CSVPQGGGMGGNEQFF. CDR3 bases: TGCAGCGTCCCTCAAGGTGGCGGGATGGGGGGCAATGAGCAGTTCTTC.

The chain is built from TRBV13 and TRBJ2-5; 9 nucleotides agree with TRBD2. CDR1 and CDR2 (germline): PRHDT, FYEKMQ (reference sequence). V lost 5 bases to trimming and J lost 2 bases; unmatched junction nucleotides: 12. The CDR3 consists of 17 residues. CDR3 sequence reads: CASSPRSSGSFQETQYF. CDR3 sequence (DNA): TGTGCCAGCAGCCCGAGGAGTAGCGGGAGCTTTCAAGAGACCCAGTACTTC.

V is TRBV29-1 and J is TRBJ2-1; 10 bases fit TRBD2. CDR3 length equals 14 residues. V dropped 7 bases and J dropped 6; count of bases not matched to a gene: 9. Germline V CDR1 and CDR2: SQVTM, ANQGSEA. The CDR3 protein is CSALLAGKPNEQFF. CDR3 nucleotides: TGCAGCGCACTACTAGCGGGGAAACCCAATGAGCAGTTCTTC.

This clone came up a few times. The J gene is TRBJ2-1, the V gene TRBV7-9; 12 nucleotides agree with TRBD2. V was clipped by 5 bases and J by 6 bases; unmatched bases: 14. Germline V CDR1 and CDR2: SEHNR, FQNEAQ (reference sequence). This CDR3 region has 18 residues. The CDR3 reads CASSPWTSGISVVNEQFF. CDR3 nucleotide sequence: TGTGCCAGCAGCCCCTGGACTAGCGGGATTTCGGTCGTCAATGAGCAGTTCTTC.

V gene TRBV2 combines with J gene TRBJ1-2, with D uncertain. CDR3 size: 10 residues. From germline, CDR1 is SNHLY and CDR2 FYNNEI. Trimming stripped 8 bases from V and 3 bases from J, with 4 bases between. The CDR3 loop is CASEDYGYTF. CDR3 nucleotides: TGTGCCAGCGAGGACTATGGCTACACCTTC.

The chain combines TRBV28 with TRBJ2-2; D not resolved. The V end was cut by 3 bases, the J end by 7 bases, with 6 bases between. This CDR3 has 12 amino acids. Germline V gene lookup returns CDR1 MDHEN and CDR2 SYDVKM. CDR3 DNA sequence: TGTGCCAGCAGTTTGGAGTACGGGGAGCTGTTTTTT. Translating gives CASSLEYGELFF.

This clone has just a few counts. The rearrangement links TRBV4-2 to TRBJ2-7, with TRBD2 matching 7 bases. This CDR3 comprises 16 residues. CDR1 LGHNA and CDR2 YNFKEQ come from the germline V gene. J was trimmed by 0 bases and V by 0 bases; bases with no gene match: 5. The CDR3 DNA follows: TGTGCCAGCAGCCAAGATCTAGCGGAGGCCTCCTACGAGCAGTACTTC. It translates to CASSQDLAEASYEQYF.

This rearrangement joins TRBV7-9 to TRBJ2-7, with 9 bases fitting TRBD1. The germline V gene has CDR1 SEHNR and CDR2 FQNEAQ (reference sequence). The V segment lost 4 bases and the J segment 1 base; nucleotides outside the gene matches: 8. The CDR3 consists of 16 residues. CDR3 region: CASSSTLGTGSYEQYF. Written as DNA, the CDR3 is TGTGCCAGCAGCTCAACCCTCGGGACAGGGTCCTACGAGCAGTACTTC. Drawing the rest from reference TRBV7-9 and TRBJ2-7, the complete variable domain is DTGVSQNPRHKITKRGQNVTFRCDPISEHNRLYWYRQTLGQGPEFLTYFQNEAQLEKSRLLSDRFSAERPKGSFSTLEIQRTEQGDSAMYLCASSSTLGTGSYEQYFGPGTRLTVT.

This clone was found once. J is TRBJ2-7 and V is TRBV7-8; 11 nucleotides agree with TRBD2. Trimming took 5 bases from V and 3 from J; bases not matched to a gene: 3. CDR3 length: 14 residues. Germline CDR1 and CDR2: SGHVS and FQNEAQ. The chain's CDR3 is CASSATSGIYEQYF. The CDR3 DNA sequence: TGTGCCAGCAGCGCGACTAGCGGGATCTACGAGCAGTACTTC.

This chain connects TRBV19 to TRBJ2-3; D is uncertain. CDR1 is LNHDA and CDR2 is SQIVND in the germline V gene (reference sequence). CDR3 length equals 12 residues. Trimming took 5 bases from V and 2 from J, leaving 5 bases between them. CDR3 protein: CASSQYTDTQYF. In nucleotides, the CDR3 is TGTGCCAGTAGTCAGTACACAGATACGCAGTATTTT.

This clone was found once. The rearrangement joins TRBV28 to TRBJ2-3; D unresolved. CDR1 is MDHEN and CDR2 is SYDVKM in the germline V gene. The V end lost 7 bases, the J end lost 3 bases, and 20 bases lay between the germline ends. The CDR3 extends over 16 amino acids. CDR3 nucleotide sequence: TGTGCCAGCACGCCCGAATTGGTCCCAGCGACAGATACGCAGTATTTT. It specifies CASTPELVPATDTQYF.

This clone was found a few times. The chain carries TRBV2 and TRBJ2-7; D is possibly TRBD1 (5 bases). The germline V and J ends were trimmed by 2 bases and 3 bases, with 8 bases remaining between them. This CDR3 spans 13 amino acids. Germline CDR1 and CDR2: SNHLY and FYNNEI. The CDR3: CASSEMDIYEQYF. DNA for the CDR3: TGTGCCAGCAGTGAAATGGACATCTACGAGCAGTACTTC.

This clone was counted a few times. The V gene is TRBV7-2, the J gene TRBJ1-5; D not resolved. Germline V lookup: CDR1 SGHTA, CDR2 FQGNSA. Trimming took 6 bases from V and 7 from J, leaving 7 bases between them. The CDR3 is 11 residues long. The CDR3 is CASSVQQPQHF. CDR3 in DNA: TGTGCCAGCAGTGTACAGCAGCCCCAGCATTTT.

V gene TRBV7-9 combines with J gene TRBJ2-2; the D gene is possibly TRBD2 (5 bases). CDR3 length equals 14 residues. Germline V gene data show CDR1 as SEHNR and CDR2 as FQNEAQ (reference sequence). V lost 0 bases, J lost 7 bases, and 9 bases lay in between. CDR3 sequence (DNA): TGTGCCAGCAGCTTAGCGCTAGCTAGCGGGGAGCTGTTTTTT. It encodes CASSLALASGELFF.

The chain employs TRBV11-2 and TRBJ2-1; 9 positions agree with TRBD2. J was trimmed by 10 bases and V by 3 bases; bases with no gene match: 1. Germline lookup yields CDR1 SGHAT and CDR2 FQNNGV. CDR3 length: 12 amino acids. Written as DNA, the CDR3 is TGTGCCAGCAGCTTGAGCGGGAGGGAGCAGTTCTTC. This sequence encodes CASSLSGREQFF.

CDR3 residues: CASSPRLADTQYF. In DNA, the CDR3 is TGCGCCAGCAGCCCAAGATTAGCAGATACGCAGTATTTT. V is TRBV4-3 and J is TRBJ2-3, with D unresolved. CDR1 and CDR2 from the germline V gene are LGHNA and YSLEER. Trimming cost V 4 bases and J 4 bases, with 9 bases left between them. The CDR3 has 13 amino acids.